These 31 T cell receptor beta chains originate from one sample sequenced in a study of Ad26.COV2.S vaccination and SARS-CoV-2 variants. Sequencing used immunoSEQ multiplex PCR; TCRdb keeps in-frame clones, though not all of them. In the table there are a few hundred thousand clones, around 89% of which are singletons. Treatment indicated: roughly 18 received Ad26.COV2.S at low or high dose, single or two shots; roughly five received placebo; per-sample allocation not given. All samples were drawn on day 63, counting from the first vaccine or placebo injection. Sequencing used peripheral blood, obtained in a trial of Ad26.COV2.S vaccine versus placebo. The receptors shown here come from a person between 18 and 65 years old who received the Ad26.COV2.S COVID-19 vaccine or a placebo.

This sequence joins TRBV10-3 and TRBJ2-1; 10 nucleotides match TRBD1. The V gene's germline CDR1 is ENHRY and CDR2 SYGVKD. V was clipped by 4 bases and J by 8 bases; unmatched bases: 14. The CDR3 totals 17 residues. The CDR3 is CAISGPLTGGGFDEQFF. In DNA, the CDR3 is TGTGCCATCAGTGGGCCTCTGACAGGGGGCGGATTCGATGAGCAGTTCTTC.

This clone was counted once. This rearrangement joins TRBV19 to TRBJ1-1; D is undetermined. CDR3 length: 14 residues. The V gene lost 4 bases and the J gene lost 5 bases, with 14 bases spanning the gap. Germline V gives CDR1 LNHDA, CDR2 SQIVND (reference sequence). CDR3 sequence: CASSKPDRGTEAFF. CDR3 DNA sequence: TGTGCCAGTAGTAAACCCGACCGAGGGACTGAAGCTTTCTTT. The variable domain in full, completed from reference TRBV19 and TRBJ1-1, reads DGGITQSPKYLFRKEGQNVTLSCEQNLNHDAMYWYRQDPGQGLRLIYYSQIVNDFQKGDIAEGYSVSREKKESFPLTVTSAQKNPTAFYLCASSKPDRGTEAFFGQGTRLTVV.

The chain has TRBV27 and TRBJ2-3; the D gene is possibly TRBD2 (5 bases). The V gene's germline CDR1 is MNHEY and CDR2 SMNVEV (reference sequence). Trimming stripped 6 bases from V and 0 bases from J, with 16 bases between. The CDR3 is 16 residues long. In DNA, the CDR3 is TGTGCCAGCAGCCTCATCCTGACTACGAGCACAGATACGCAGTATTTT. This codes for CASSLILTTSTDTQYF.

The chain carries TRBV11-2 and TRBJ1-4; 10 positions match TRBD1. V dropped 5 bases and J dropped 7; count of bases not matched to a gene: 10. Germline V gene sequence: CDR1 SGHAT, CDR2 FQNNGV. The CDR3 spans 16 residues. CDR3 in amino acids: CASSPPSTGGGEKLFF. As DNA, the CDR3 is TGTGCCAGCAGCCCCCCCTCGACAGGGGGCGGTGAAAAACTGTTTTTT.

The chain is built from TRBV19 and TRBJ2-2, with 11 bases matching TRBD1. The CDR3 sequence is 18 residues long. V shed 7 bases and J 7 bases; nucleotides not matched to a gene: 17. Germline V gene sequence: CDR1 LNHDA, CDR2 SQIVND (reference sequence). In DNA form, the CDR3 reads TGTGCCAGTACCTCAAGGGGACGGGACAGGGGGAATGGCGGGGAGCTGTTTTTT. Translating it yields CASTSRGRDRGNGGELFF.

The rearrangement uses TRBV6-5 and TRBJ1-3; possibly TRBD1 for D (5 bases). Germline values: CDR1 MNHEY, CDR2 SVGAGI. V was cut by 6 bases and J by 1 base, with 10 bases left in between. The CDR3 consists of 14 residues. CDR3 nucleotides: TGTGCCAGCAGCTTTCGACAGTCTGGAAACACCATATATTTT. The encoded protein is CASSFRQSGNTIYF.

The chain links TRBV6-5 to TRBJ2-7; D ambiguous. Germline assignment: CDR1 MNHEY and CDR2 SVGAGI. CDR3 size: 13 residues. V was clipped by 7 bases and J by 2 bases, with 12 bases between them. The CDR3 region has the DNA TGTGCCAGCACCTCCGGACGGGCCTACGAGCAGTACTTC. Amino acid sequence: CASTSGRAYEQYF.

The chain is built from TRBV30 and TRBJ1-1, with 8 bases lining up with TRBD1. CDR1 and CDR2 from the germline V gene are GTSNPN and SVGIG (reference sequence). With 4 bases clipped from V and 3 bases from J, the junction kept 7 bases outside the gene matches. CDR3 length equals 14 residues. CDR3 bases: TGTGCCTGGACCCCACAGGGGGAGTACACTGAAGCTTTCTTT. This translates into CAWTPQGEYTEAFF.

The chain joins TRBV4-1 to TRBJ1-3, with D maybe TRBD1 (6 bases). CDR1 and CDR2 (germline): MGHRA, YSYEKL. V was trimmed by 4 bases and J by 0 bases, leaving 19 bases between them. There are 18 residues in the CDR3. CDR3 sequence (DNA): TGCGCCAGCAGCCCTACAGAATGGGACATTAGCTCTGGAAACACCATATATTTT. It specifies CASSPTEWDISSGNTIYF.

This clone appeared a single time. The chain has TRBV9 and TRBJ1-6, with 7 bases that match TRBD1. The germline V gene has CDR1 SGDLS and CDR2 YYNGEE. The CDR3 spans 13 residues. V lost 3 bases and J lost 7; bases outside the gene matches: 1. As DNA, the CDR3 is TGTGCCAGCAGCGCGGACAGGAATTCACCCCTCCACTTT. This gives the protein CASSADRNSPLHF.

The chain is built from TRBV7-2 and TRBJ2-3, with D possibly TRBD2 on 6 matching bases. Germline CDR1 reads SGHTA; CDR2 reads FQGNSA. Trimming took off 5 bases at V and 2 bases at J, with 17 bases between the two ends. The CDR3 is 16 residues long. CDR3 region: CASSPSAGSSTDTQYF. The CDR3, as DNA: TGTGCCAGCAGCCCATCGGCGGGGTCTTCCACAGATACGCAGTATTTT.

The chain recombines TRBV12-3 or TRBV12-4 with TRBJ1-1; tentatively, D is TRBD1 (6 bases). Trimming took 7 bases from V and 5 from J, leaving 14 bases between them. CDR3 length equals 13 residues. CDR3 region: CASTYERGTEAFF. The CDR3 DNA reads TGTGCCAGCACCTATGAGAGGGGGACTGAAGCTTTCTTT.

The gene calls are TRBV4-3 and TRBJ1-4, with a weak D call TRBD1 (5 bases). Trimming took off 0 bases at V and 2 bases at J, with 13 bases between the two ends. CDR1 is LGHNA and CDR2 is YSLEER in the germline V gene. The CDR3 length is 17 residues. The CDR3 sequence: CASSQDSAGWTNEKLFF. DNA of the CDR3: TGCGCCAGCAGCCAAGATTCGGCAGGGTGGACTAATGAAAAACTGTTTTTT.

The CDR3 reads CASSFRPNTEAFF. In DNA form, the CDR3 reads TGTGCCAGCAGTTTCCGACCAAACACTGAAGCTTTCTTT. This chain joins TRBV12-3 or TRBV12-4 and TRBJ1-1; unclear D gene. V gave up 3 bases and J gave up 2 bases, with 7 bases separating them. This CDR3 is 13 amino acids long.

V gene TRBV25-1 combines with J gene TRBJ1-3; D gene ambiguous. The CDR3 consists of 16 residues. V lost 2 bases to trimming and J lost 0 bases, with 11 bases between them. Germline-derived CDR1 and CDR2 are MGHDK and SYGVNS. This CDR3 is CASSEGPVNSGNTIYF. The CDR3 DNA is TGTGCCAGCAGTGAAGGTCCAGTGAACTCTGGAAACACCATATATTTT.

The chain employs TRBV18 and TRBJ2-5, with D perhaps matching TRBD2 (6 bases). Germline-derived CDR1 and CDR2 are KGHSH and LQKENI. This CDR3 contains 14 residues. V shed 2 bases and J shed 1 base, with 8 bases lying between them. CDR3 nucleotide sequence: TGTGCCAGCTCACCAGGAGGGACCCAAGAGACCCAGTACTTC. This sequence encodes CASSPGGTQETQYF. Full variable domain (rest looked up from reference TRBV18 and TRBJ2-5): NAGVMQNPRHLVRRRGQEARLRCSPMKGHSHVYWYRQLPEEGLKFMVYLQKENIIDESGMPKERFSAEFPKEGPSILRIQQVVRGDSAAYFCASSPGGTQETQYFGPGTRLLVL.

As to this clone: This specimen includes other DNA sequences encoding the same CDR3. The CDR3 protein is CASSYGQVNTEAFF. CDR3 DNA sequence: TGTGCCAGCAGTTATGGACAGGTGAACACTGAAGCTTTCTTT. This chain links TRBV6-2 or TRBV6-3 with TRBJ1-1, with 7 bases aligning to TRBD1. The V and J ends lost 3 bases and 0 bases, in that order; junction bases with no gene match: 1. The CDR3 is 14 amino acids. In germline, CDR1 is MNHEY, CDR2 SVGEGT.

V usage is TRBV19 and J usage is TRBJ2-7; 8 bases match TRBD1. The CDR3 sequence is 15 residues long. CDR1 is LNHDA, CDR2 SQIVND, per germline (reference sequence). V lost 1 base, J lost 4 bases, and 6 bases stayed unmatched. The CDR3: CASSIGQGARYEQYF. In DNA, the CDR3 is TGTGCCAGTAGTATAGGCCAGGGGGCTAGATACGAGCAGTACTTC.

This rearrangement joins TRBV28 to TRBJ1-1; D ambiguous. CDR3 length: 14 amino acids. The V gene's germline CDR1 is MDHEN and CDR2 SYDVKM. V was pared by 4 bases and J by 4 bases, with 13 bases between. CDR3 sequence reads: CASSSTPRATEAFF. As DNA, the CDR3 is TGTGCCAGCAGTTCCACACCGAGAGCCACTGAAGCTTTCTTT.

The CDR3: CASSSIGIHNYNEQFF. In nucleotides, the CDR3 is TGTGCCAGCAGCTCGATCGGGATTCATAATTACAATGAGCAGTTCTTC. The V gene is TRBV6-2 or TRBV6-3, the J gene TRBJ2-1, with a possible D match to TRBD2 (5 bases). This CDR3 contains 16 residues. Trimming pared 6 bases from V and 4 bases from J, leaving 19 bases between. The germline gives CDR1 MNHEY, CDR2 SVGEGT.

This chain joins TRBV27 and TRBJ2-1; D is ambiguous. Deletions cut 6 bases from V and 2 bases from J, with 14 bases between. The CDR3 contains 15 residues. Germline values: CDR1 MNHEY, CDR2 SMNVEV (reference sequence). The CDR3 nucleotides are TGTGCCAGCAGCACATTGGACGGAGCCTACAATGAGCAGTTCTTC. This gives the protein CASSTLDGAYNEQFF.

J is TRBJ2-1 and V is TRBV19, with 11 positions matching TRBD2. Trimming cost V 5 bases and J 4 bases; bases outside gene matches: 7. This CDR3 region has 16 residues. Germline CDR1 and CDR2: LNHDA and SQIVND (reference sequence). The CDR3 loop is CASSPRGTSGYNEQFF. The CDR3, as DNA: TGTGCCAGTAGTCCCCGGGGGACTAGCGGATACAATGAGCAGTTCTTC.

The chain employs TRBV7-9 and TRBJ1-1, with 7 bases lining up with TRBD1. The CDR3 consists of 17 residues. V lost 10 bases to trimming and J lost 3 bases; unmatched junction nucleotides: 20. Germline CDR1 reads SEHNR; CDR2 reads FQNEAQ (reference sequence). The CDR3 loop is CAIQYGTVYLPDTEAFF. DNA of the CDR3: TGTGCCATCCAGTACGGGACAGTTTACCTCCCGGACACTGAAGCTTTCTTT.

J is TRBJ1-6 and V is TRBV28; a possible D gene is TRBD1 (5 bases). The V end lost 5 bases, the J end lost 11 bases, and 25 bases lay between the germline ends. The CDR3 loop spans 17 amino acids. In germline, CDR1 is MDHEN, CDR2 SYDVKM. In nucleotides, the CDR3 is TGTGCCAGCAGTCCCAGCCGTGGGGGTGCGGAGATCGCACCCCTCCACTTT. Its protein product is CASSPSRGGAEIAPLHF.

The rearrangement joins TRBV6-1 to TRBJ1-2, with 8 bases that match TRBD1. CDR3 size: 12 residues. The V gene's germline CDR1 is MNHNS and CDR2 SASEGT. The V gene end was trimmed by 6 bases and the J gene end by 8 bases; junction bases not matched to a gene: 5. The CDR3 here is CASSQGAGGYTF. The CDR3 region has the DNA TGTGCCAGCAGCCAGGGGGCGGGCGGCTACACCTTC.

V gene TRBV7-9 combines with J gene TRBJ1-6, with D possibly being TRBD1 (6 bases). Trimming left V 6 bases short and J 7 bases short, with 19 bases between. The CDR3 loop spans 16 amino acids. The V gene's germline CDR1 is SEHNR and CDR2 FQNEAQ (reference sequence). CDR3 nucleotide sequence: TGTGCCAGCAGTTTCCCAGGGGAGAGAGGCAATTCACCCCTCCACTTT. This gives the protein CASSFPGERGNSPLHF.

V usage is TRBV19 and J usage is TRBJ1-2; D perhaps matches TRBD1 (5 bases). V gave up 3 bases and J gave up 13 bases, with 15 bases separating them. From germline, CDR1 is LNHDA and CDR2 SQIVND (reference sequence). This CDR3 is 12 amino acids long. This CDR3 reads CASSIPKQEATF. The CDR3 nucleotides are TGTGCCAGTAGTATCCCGAAACAGGAGGCCACCTTC. The whole variable domain, filled in from reference TRBV19 and TRBJ1-2, reads DGGITQSPKYLFRKEGQNVTLSCEQNLNHDAMYWYRQDPGQGLRLIYYSQIVNDFQKGDIAEGYSVSREKKESFPLTVTSAQKNPTAFYLCASSIPKQEATFGSGTRLTVV.

This clone was picked up a small number of times. CDR3 in DNA: TGTGCCAGCAGCTTAGTAGGAGGGGGCGACTATGGCTACACCTTC. Translating gives CASSLVGGGDYGYTF. The chain recombines TRBV7-9 with TRBJ1-2; 7 bases fit TRBD1. Germline CDR1 SEHNR, CDR2 FQNEAQ (reference sequence). CDR3 length: 15 amino acids. The V segment lost 1 base and the J segment 3 bases; nucleotides outside the gene matches: 5.

This chain connects TRBV6-2 or TRBV6-3 to TRBJ2-1; 10 nucleotides align to TRBD1. Germline V gives CDR1 MNHEY, CDR2 SVGEGT. This CDR3 comprises 16 residues. The ends lost 5 bases at V and 3 bases at J; junction bases unmatched: 7. The CDR3 is CASSDRRDRGYNEQFF. DNA of the CDR3: TGTGCCAGCAGTGACCGCCGGGACAGGGGCTACAATGAGCAGTTCTTC.

The genes are TRBV27 and TRBJ2-7, with 8 bases fitting TRBD1. Trimming cost V 2 bases and J 5 bases; bases outside gene matches: 11. The CDR3 consists of 16 residues. CDR1 is MNHEY, CDR2 SMNVEV, per germline (reference sequence). In nucleotides, the CDR3 is TGTGCCAGCAGTTTAGGGACAGGCCCCAACGGGGACGAGCAGTACTTC. It yields the protein CASSLGTGPNGDEQYF.

This sequence joins TRBV30 and TRBJ2-3, with 10 bases matching TRBD2. Per the germline V gene, CDR1 is GTSNPN and CDR2 is SVGIG (reference sequence). The CDR3 totals 21 residues. Unmatched junction bases numbered 19, after V lost 0 bases and J lost 1 base. CDR3 sequence: CAWSVQGTSGNSHARTDTQYF. In DNA form, the CDR3 reads TGTGCCTGGAGTGTACAAGGAACTAGCGGGAACTCCCACGCCCGCACAGATACGCAGTATTTT.